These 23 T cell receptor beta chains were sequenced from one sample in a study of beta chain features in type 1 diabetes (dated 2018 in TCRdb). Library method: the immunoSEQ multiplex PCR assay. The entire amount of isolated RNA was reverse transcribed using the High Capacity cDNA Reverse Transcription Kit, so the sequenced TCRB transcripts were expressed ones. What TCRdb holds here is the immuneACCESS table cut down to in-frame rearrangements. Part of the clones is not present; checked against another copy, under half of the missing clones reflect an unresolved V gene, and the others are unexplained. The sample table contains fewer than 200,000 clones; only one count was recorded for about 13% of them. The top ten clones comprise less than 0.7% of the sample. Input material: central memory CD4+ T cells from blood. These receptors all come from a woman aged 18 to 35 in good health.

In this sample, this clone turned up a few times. This chain's CDR3 is CASRRTSLGELFF. Here the CDR3 DNA reads TGTGCCAGCAGGAGGACTAGCCTCGGGGAGCTGTTTTTT. J is TRBJ2-2 and V is TRBV27, with 8 positions matching TRBD2. Germline trimming cut 6 bases from V and 7 bases from J; bases unmatched to any gene: 4. The CDR3 has 13 amino acids. Per germline, CDR1 MNHEY and CDR2 SMNVEV (reference sequence).

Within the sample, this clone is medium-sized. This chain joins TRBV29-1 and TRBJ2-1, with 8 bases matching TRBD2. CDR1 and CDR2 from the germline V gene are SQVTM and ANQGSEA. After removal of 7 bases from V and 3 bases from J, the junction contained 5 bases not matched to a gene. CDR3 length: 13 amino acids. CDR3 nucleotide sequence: TGCAGCGGACGTAGCGGGATCTACAATGAGCAGTTCTTC. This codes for CSGRSGIYNEQFF.

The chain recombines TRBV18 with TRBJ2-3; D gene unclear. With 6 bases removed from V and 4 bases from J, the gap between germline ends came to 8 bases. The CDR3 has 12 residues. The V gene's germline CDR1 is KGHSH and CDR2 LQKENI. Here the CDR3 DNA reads TGTGCCAGCTCGGCCCCTCCAGATACGCAGTATTTT. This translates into CASSAPPDTQYF.

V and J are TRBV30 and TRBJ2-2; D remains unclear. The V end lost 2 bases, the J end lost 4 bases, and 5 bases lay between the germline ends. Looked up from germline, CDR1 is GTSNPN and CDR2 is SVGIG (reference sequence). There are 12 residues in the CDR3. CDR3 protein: CAWSRSTGELFF. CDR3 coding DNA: TGTGCCTGGAGTAGGAGCACCGGGGAGCTGTTTTTT.

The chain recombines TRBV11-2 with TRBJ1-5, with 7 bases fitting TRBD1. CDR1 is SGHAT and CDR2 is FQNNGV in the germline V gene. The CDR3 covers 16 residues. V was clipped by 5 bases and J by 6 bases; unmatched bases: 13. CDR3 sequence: CASSRGRAGGGQPQHF. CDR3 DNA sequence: TGTGCCAGCAGCCGAGGGCGGGCAGGGGGTGGTCAGCCCCAGCATTTT.

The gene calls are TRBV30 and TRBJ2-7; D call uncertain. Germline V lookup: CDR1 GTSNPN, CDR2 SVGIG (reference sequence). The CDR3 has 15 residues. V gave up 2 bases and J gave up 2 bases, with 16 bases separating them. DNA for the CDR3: TGTGCCTGGAGTATTCTTGGAAGAACTACCTACGAGCAGTACTTC. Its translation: CAWSILGRTTYEQYF.

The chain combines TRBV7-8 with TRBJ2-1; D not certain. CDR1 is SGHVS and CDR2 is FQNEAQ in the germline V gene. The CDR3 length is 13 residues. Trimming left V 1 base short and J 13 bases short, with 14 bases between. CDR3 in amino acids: CASSLEVRSSQFF. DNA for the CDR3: TGTGCCAGCAGCTTAGAAGTGAGGTCTTCCCAGTTCTTC. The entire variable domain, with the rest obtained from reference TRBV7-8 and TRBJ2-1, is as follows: GAGVSQSPRYKVAKRGQDVALRCDPISGHVSLFWYQQALGQGPEFLTYFQNEAQLDKSGLPSDRFFAERPEGSVSTLKIQRTQQEDSAVYLCASSLEVRSSQFFGPGTRLTVL.

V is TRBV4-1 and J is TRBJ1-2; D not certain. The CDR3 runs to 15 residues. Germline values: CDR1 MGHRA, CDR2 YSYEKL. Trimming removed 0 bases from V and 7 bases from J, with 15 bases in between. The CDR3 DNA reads TGCGCCAGCAGCCAAGATCTGGCAGGCAAAGGTGGCTACACCTTC. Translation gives CASSQDLAGKGGYTF.

The CDR3: CASSAGTVNSKGYGYTF. CDR3 bases: TGTGCCAGCAGTGCCGGGACAGTTAACTCAAAGGGTTATGGCTACACCTTC. This chain joins TRBV28 and TRBJ1-2; 7 bases agree with TRBD1. CDR1 and CDR2 from the germline V gene are MDHEN and SYDVKM. V dropped 5 bases and J dropped 5; count of bases not matched to a gene: 17. This CDR3 has 17 amino acids.

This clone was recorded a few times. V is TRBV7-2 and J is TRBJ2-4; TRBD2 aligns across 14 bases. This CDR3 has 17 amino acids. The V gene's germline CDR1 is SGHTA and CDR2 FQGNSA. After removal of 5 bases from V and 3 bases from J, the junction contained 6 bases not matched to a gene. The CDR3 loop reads CASSPGLAGVIKNIQYF. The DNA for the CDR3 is TGTGCCAGCAGCCCGGGACTAGCGGGAGTGATCAAAAACATTCAGTACTTC.

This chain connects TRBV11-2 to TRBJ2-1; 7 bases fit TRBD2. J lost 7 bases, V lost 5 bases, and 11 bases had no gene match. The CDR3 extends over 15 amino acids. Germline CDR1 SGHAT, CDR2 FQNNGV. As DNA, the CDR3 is TGTGCCAGCAGCACGGAGCGAGCGGGAAGGAATGAGCAGTTCTTC. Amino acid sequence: CASSTERAGRNEQFF.

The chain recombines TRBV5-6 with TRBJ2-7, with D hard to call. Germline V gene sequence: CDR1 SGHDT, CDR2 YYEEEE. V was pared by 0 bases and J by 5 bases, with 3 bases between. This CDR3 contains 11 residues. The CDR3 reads CASSLADEQYF. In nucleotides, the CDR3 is TGTGCCAGCAGCTTGGCGGACGAGCAGTACTTC.

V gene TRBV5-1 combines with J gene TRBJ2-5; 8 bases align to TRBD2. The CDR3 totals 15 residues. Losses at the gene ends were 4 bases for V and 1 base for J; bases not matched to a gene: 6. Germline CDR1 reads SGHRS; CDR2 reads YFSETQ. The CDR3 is CASSREGLLQETQYF. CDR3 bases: TGCGCCAGCAGCCGGGAGGGGCTCCTCCAAGAGACCCAGTACTTC.

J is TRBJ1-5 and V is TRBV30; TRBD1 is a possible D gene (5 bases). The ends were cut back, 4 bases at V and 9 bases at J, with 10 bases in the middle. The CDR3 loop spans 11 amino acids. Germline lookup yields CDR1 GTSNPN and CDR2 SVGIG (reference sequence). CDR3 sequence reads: CAWNSGGPQHF. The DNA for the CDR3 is TGTGCCTGGAACTCCGGGGGGCCCCAGCATTTT.

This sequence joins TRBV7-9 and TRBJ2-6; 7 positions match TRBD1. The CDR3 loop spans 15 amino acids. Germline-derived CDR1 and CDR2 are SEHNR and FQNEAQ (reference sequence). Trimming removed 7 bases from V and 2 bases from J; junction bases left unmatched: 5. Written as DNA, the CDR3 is TGTGCCAGCACCCTCCAGGGGGCTGGGGCCAACGTCCTGACTTTC. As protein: CASTLQGAGANVLTF.

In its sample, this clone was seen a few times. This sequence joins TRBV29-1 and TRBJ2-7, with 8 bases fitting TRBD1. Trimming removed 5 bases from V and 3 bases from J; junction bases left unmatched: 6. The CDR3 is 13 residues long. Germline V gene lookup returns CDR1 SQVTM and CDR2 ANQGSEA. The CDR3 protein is CSVTGGLSYEQYF. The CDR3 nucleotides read TGCAGCGTTACAGGGGGTTTGAGCTACGAGCAGTACTTC.

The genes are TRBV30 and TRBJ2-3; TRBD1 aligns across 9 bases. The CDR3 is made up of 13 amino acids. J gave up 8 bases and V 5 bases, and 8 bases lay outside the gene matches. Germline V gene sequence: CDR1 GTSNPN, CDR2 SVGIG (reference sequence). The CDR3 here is CAWATGGDSTQYF. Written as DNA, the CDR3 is TGTGCCTGGGCGACAGGGGGTGATTCTACGCAGTATTTT.

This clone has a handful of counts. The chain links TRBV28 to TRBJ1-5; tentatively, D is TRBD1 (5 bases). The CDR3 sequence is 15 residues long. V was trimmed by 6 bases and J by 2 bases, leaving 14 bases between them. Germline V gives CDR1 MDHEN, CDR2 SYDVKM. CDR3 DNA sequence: TGTGCCAGCAGAGGACATACTGGGGGCAATCAGCCCCAGCATTTT. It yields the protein CASRGHTGGNQPQHF.

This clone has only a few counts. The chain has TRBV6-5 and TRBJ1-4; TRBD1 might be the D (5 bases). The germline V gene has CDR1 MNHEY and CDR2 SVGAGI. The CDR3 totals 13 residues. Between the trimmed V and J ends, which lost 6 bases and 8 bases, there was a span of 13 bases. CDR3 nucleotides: TGTGCCAGCAGGCCCGCCGGGGGGGAAAAACTGTTTTTT. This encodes CASRPAGGEKLFF.

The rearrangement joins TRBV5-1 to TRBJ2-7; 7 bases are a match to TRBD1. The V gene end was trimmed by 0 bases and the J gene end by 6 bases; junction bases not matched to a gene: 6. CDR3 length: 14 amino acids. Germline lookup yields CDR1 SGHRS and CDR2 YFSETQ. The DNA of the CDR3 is TGCGCCAGCAGCTTGGTCCGGGACAGTGGCGAGCAGTACTTC. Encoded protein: CASSLVRDSGEQYF.

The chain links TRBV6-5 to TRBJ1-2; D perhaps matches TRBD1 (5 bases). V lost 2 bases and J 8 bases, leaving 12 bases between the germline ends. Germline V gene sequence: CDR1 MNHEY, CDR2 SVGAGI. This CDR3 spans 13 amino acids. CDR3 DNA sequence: TGTGCCAGCAGTTACCGCCCAGGGCAAGGCTACACCTTC. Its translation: CASSYRPGQGYTF.

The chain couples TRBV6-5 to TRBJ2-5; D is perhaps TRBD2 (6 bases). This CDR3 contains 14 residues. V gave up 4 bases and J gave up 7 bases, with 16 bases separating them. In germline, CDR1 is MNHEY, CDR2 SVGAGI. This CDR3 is CASSLDSREVTQYF. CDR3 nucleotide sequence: TGTGCCAGCAGTTTGGACTCGAGGGAGGTGACCCAGTACTTC.

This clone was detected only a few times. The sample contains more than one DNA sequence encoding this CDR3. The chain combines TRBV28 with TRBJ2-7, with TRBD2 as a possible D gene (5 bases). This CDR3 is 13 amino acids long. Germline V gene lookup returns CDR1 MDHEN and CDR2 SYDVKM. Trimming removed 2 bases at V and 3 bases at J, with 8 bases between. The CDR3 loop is CASSLPGLYEQYF. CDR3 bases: TGTGCCAGCAGTTTACCTGGACTCTACGAGCAGTACTTC.